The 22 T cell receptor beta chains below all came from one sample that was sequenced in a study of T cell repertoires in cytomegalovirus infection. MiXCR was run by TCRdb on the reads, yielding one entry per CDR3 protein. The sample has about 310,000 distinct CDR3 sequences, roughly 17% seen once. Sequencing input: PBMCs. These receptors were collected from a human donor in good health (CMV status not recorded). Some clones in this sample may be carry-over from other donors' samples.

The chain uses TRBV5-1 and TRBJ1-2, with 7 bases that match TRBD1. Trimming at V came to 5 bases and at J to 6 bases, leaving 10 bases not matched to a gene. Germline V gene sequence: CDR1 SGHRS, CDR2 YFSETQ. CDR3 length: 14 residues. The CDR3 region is CASSPGEGADGYTF. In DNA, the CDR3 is TGCGCCAGCAGTCCTGGGGAGGGGGCGGATGGCTACACCTTC.

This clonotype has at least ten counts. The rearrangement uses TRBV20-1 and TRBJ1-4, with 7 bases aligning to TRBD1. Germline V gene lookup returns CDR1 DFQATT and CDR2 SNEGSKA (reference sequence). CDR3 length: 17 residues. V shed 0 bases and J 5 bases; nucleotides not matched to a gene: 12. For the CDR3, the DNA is TGCAGTGCTAGAGATCCCAGGGGGTCCAGCGGGAATGAAAAACTGTTTTTT. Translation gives CSARDPRGSSGNEKLFF.

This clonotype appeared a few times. CDR3 in DNA: TGTGCCAGCAGCTTAGTTGGGCCAGGGACCGATACGCAGTATTTT. It specifies CASSLVGPGTDTQYF. The chain recombines TRBV7-2 with TRBJ2-3; D is perhaps TRBD1 or TRBD2 (5 bases each). V was trimmed by 1 base and J by 6 bases, leaving 14 bases between them. This CDR3 is built from 15 residues. The germline V gene has CDR1 SGHTA and CDR2 FQGNSA.

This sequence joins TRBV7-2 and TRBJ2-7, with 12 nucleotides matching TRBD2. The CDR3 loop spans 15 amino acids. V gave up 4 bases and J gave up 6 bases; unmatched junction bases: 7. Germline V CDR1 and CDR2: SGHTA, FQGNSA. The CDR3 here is CASSYSSGGVLEQYF. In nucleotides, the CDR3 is TGTGCCAGCAGCTACTCTAGCGGGGGGGTGCTCGAGCAGTACTTC.

CDR3 in amino acids: CASNSEIHPTQYF. The CDR3 region has the DNA TGTGCCAGTAATAGCGAGATCCATCCGACGCAGTATTTT. The chain links TRBV7-6 to TRBJ2-3; the D gene is possibly TRBD2 (5 bases). The germline gives CDR1 SGHVS, CDR2 FNYEAQ. Trimming stripped 9 bases from V and 9 bases from J, with 19 bases between. The CDR3 totals 13 residues.

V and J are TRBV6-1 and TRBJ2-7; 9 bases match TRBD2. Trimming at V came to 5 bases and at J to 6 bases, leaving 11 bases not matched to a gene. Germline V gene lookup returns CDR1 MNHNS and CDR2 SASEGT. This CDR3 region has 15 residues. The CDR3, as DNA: TGTGCCAGCAGTTTCGGCGGGGGGGAGTCTCGCGAGCAGTACTTC. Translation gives CASSFGGGESREQYF.

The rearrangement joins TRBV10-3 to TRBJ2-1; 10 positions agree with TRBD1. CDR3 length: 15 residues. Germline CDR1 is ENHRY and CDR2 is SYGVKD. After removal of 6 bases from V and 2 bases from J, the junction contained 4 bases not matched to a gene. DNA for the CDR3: TGTGCCATCAGGCCCGGGACAGGGGCCTACAATGAGCAGTTCTTC. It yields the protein CAIRPGTGAYNEQFF.

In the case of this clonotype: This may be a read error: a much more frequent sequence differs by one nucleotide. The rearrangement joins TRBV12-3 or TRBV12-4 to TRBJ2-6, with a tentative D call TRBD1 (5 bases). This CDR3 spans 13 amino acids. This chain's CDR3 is CASETAGANVQTF. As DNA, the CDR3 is TGTGCCAGCGAGACAGCTGGGGCCAACGTCCAGACTTTC.

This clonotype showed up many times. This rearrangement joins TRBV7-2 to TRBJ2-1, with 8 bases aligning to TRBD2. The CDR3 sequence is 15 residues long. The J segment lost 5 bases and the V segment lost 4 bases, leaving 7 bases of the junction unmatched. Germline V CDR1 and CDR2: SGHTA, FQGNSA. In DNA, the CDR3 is TGTGCCAGCAGCTACGGGCTAGCGGGCCACAATGAGCAGTTCTTC. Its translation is CASSYGLAGHNEQFF.

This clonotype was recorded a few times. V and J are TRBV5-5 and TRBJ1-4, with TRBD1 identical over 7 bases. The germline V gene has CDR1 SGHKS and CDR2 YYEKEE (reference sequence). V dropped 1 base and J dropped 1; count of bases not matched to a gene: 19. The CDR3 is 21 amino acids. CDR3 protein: CASSLFWLQGEGSLTNEKLFF. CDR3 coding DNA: TGTGCCAGCAGCTTGTTTTGGTTGCAGGGGGAAGGAAGTTTAACTAATGAAAAACTGTTTTTT.

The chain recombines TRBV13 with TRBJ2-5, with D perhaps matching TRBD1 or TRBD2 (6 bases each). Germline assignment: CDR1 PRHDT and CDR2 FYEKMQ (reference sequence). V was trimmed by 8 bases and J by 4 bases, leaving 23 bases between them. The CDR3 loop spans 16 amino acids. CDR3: CASRTLSRGAGETQYF. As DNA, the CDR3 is TGTGCCAGCCGCACACTGTCGAGGGGGGCCGGAGAGACCCAGTACTTC.

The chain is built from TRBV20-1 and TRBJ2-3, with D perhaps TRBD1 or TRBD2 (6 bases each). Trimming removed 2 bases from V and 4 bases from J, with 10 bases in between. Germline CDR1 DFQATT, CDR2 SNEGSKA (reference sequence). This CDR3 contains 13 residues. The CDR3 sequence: CSARIGGADTQYF. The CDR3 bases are TGCAGTGCTAGAATCGGGGGCGCAGATACGCAGTATTTT.

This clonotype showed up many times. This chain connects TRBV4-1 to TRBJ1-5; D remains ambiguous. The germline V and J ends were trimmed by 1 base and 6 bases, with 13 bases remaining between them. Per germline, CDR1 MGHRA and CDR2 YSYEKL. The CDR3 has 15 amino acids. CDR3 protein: CASSQGTVERQPQHF. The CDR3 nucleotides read TGCGCCAGCAGCCAAGGGACCGTGGAACGTCAGCCCCAGCATTTT.

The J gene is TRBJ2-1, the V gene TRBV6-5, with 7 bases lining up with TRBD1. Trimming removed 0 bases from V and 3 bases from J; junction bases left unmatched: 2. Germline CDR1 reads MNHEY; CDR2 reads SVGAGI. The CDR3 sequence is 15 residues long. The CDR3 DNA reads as TGTGCCAGCAGTTACTCACGGACAGGCTACAATGAGCAGTTCTTC. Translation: CASSYSRTGYNEQFF.

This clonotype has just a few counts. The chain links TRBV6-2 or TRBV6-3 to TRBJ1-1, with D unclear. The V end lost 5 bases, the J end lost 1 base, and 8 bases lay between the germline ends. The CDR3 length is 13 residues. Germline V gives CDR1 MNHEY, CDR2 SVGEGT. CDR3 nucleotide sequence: TGTGCCAGCAGTACCCGTAGGAACACTGAAGCTTTCTTT. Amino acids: CASSTRRNTEAFF.

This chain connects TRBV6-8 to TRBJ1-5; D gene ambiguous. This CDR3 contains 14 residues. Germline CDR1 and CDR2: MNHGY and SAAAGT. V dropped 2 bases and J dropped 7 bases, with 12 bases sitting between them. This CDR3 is CASSYLTGGQPQHF. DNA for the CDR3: TGTGCCAGCAGTTACCTCACGGGTGGACAGCCCCAGCATTTT.

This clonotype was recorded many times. As DNA, the CDR3 is TGTGCCAGCAGTCGGACAGCTAGCAATCAGCCCCAGCATTTT. Residues: CASSRTASNQPQHF. This chain uses TRBV12-3 or TRBV12-4 with TRBJ1-5; tentatively, D is TRBD1 (6 bases). CDR3 length equals 14 residues. The ends were cut back, 5 bases at V and 0 bases at J, with 8 bases in the middle.

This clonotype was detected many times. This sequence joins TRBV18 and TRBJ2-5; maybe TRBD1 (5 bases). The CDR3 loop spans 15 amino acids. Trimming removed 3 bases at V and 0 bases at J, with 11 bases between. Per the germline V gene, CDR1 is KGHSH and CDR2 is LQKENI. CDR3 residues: CASSPSPGNQETQYF. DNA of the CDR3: TGTGCCAGCTCACCCAGCCCAGGGAACCAAGAGACCCAGTACTTC.

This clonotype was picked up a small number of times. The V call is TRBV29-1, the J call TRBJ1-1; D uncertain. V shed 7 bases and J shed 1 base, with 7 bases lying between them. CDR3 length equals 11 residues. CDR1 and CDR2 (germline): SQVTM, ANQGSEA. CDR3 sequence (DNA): TGCAGCGGTAACGCGAACACTGAAGCTTTCTTT. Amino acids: CSGNANTEAFF.

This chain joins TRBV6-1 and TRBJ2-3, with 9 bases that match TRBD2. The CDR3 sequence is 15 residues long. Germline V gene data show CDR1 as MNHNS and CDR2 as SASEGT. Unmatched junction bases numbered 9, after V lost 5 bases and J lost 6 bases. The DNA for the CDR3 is TGTGCCAGCAGTTGGGGGGCGGGGGGGCCGGATACGCAGTATTTT. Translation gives CASSWGAGGPDTQYF.

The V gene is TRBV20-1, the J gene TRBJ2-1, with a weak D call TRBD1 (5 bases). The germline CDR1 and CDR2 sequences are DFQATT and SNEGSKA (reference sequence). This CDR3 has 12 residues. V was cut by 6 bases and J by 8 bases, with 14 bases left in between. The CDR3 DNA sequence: TGCAGTGCCCAATCTGTAGGGGATGAGCAGTTCTTC. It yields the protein CSAQSVGDEQFF.

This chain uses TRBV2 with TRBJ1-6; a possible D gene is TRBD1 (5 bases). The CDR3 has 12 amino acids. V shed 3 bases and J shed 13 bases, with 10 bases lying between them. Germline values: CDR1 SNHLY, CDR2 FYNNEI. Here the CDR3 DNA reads TGTGCCAGCAGTGACCCAGGGTCCCCCCTCCACTTT. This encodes CASSDPGSPLHF.